The rows below give T cell receptor beta chains drawn from one sample of a study of shared clonotypes between healthy human individuals. Some clones are missing from TCRdb's copy, which holds only in-frame ones; the method was immunoSEQ multiplex PCR. The sample yields about 2 million clones, approximately 94% seen once. Material for sequencing was naive CD8+ T cells sorted from blood. Receptors originate from a man younger than 35 in good health. The CDR3 runs from the conserved cysteine through the conserved F or W. Each record gives: J gene, clone size, V gene, D gene, CDR3 protein, CDR3 DNA. D genes are given only for firm matches. Clone sizes are given selectively: once, few, many, or a class where the clone is expanded.

j_call: TRBJ1-1; clone_size: NA; v_call: TRBV9; d_call: NA; cdr3_aa: CASSPEGGLNTEAFF; cdr3_nt: TGTGCCAGCAGCCCAGAAGGAGGTCTGAACACTGAAGCTTTCTTT
j_call: TRBJ1-6; clone_size: NA; v_call: TRBV7-8; d_call: NA; cdr3_aa: CASSLGEGLSPLHF; cdr3_nt: TGTGCCAGCAGCCTAGGAGAGGGGTTGTCACCCCTCCACTTT
j_call: TRBJ2-3; clone_size: NA; v_call: TRBV10-3; d_call: TRBD2; cdr3_aa: CAISDERGGEDTQYF; cdr3_nt: TGTGCCATCAGTGACGAACGGGGGGGCGAAGATACGCAGTATTTT
j_call: TRBJ2-5; clone_size: NA; v_call: TRBV9; d_call: TRBD1; cdr3_aa: CASSSSWDRGQETQYF; cdr3_nt: TGTGCCAGCAGCTCGTCTTGGGACAGGGGGCAAGAGACCCAGTACTTC
j_call: TRBJ1-2; clone_size: NA; v_call: TRBV7-8; d_call: NA; cdr3_aa: CASSFLDSHYGYTF; cdr3_nt: TGTGCCAGCAGCTTCCTTGACAGCCACTATGGCTACACCTTC
j_call: TRBJ2-4; clone_size: NA; v_call: TRBV4-3; d_call: TRBD2; cdr3_aa: CASSQTRGGNSGRADKNIQYF; cdr3_nt: TGCGCCAGCAGCCAAACCAGGGGAGGTAATAGCGGGAGGGCCGACAAAAACATTCAGTACTTC
j_call: TRBJ2-7; clone_size: NA; v_call: TRBV4-2; d_call: NA; cdr3_aa: CASSPQDTYEQYF; cdr3_nt: TGTGCCAGCAGCCCACAGGACACCTACGAGCAGTACTTC
j_call: TRBJ2-7; clone_size: NA; v_call: TRBV7-2; d_call: NA; cdr3_aa: CASSLVIGTIGPEQYF; cdr3_nt: TGTGCCAGCAGCTTAGTTATTGGGACGATCGGACCCGAGCAGTACTTC
j_call: TRBJ2-3; clone_size: NA; v_call: TRBV4-3; d_call: TRBD2; cdr3_aa: CASSGTSGHTDTQYF; cdr3_nt: TGCGCCAGCAGCGGGACTAGCGGACACACAGATACGCAGTATTTT
j_call: TRBJ1-1; clone_size: NA; v_call: TRBV7-9; d_call: NA; cdr3_aa: CASSSMTVLNTEAFF; cdr3_nt: TGTGCCAGCAGCTCAATGACAGTCCTGAACACTGAAGCTTTCTTT
j_call: TRBJ2-7; clone_size: NA; v_call: TRBV19; d_call: NA; cdr3_aa: CASSGGALYEQYF; cdr3_nt: TGTGCCAGTAGTGGGGGGGCACTCTACGAGCAGTACTTC
j_call: TRBJ1-2; clone_size: NA; v_call: TRBV5-1; d_call: NA; cdr3_aa: CASSLGANYGYTF; cdr3_nt: TGCGCCAGCAGCTTAGGGGCTAACTATGGCTACACCTTC
j_call: TRBJ2-7; clone_size: once; v_call: TRBV18; d_call: NA; cdr3_aa: CASSPLNSSSYEQYF; cdr3_nt: TGTGCCAGCTCACCACTAAACAGCTCTTCCTACGAGCAGTACTTC
j_call: TRBJ2-7; clone_size: NA; v_call: TRBV6-6; d_call: NA; cdr3_aa: CASSLSGPREQYF; cdr3_nt: TGTGCCAGCAGCCTTAGCGGTCCCCGCGAGCAGTACTTC
j_call: TRBJ1-6; clone_size: NA; v_call: TRBV7-6; d_call: NA; cdr3_aa: CASSLQDLGPYNSPLHF; cdr3_nt: TGTGCCAGCAGCTTACAGGATTTGGGGCCTTATAATTCACCCCTCCACTTT